Given below is one TCR beta chain in context. Its specificity is unknown. This CDR3 has 15 amino acids. Germline V gene data show CDR1 as MNHNS and CDR2 as SASEGT. Germline trimming cut 3 bases from V and 5 bases from J; bases unmatched to any gene: 7. Data came from immunoSEQ multiplex PCR; TCRdb stores just in-frame clones and leaves some out. The sample lists 12,000 or so clones, roughly 91% occurring once. The entry originates in a study of a mutant IDH1 vaccine in newly diagnosed glioma. This sample's time point: week 5, during vaccination. With topical imiquimod, each dose of the vaccine consisted of 300 ug of mutant IDH1 20-mer peptide.

The rearrangement uses TRBV6-1 and TRBJ1-3; the match to TRBD1 covers 7 bases. This specimen consisted of PBMCs, obtained from a glioma patient whose treatment included an IDH1 peptide vaccine. This clonotype originated in a middle-aged woman with glioma. Some clones in this sample may be carry-over from other donors' samples. CDR3 coding DNA: TGTGCCAGCAGTGAGTCGGGGGGACAGCGAAACACCATATATTTT. Translation gives CASSESGGQRNTIYF.